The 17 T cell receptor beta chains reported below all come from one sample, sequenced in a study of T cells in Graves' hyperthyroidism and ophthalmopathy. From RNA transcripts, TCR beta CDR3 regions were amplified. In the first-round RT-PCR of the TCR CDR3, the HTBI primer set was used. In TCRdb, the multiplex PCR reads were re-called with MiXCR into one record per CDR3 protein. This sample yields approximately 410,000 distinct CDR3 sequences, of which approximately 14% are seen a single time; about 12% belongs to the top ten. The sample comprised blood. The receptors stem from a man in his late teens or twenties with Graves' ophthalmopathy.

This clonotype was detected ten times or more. In DNA form, the CDR3 reads TGTGCCAGCAGCTTAGTAGGACTTAGCACCTACGAGCAGTACTTC. It encodes CASSLVGLSTYEQYF. The V call is TRBV7-9, the J call TRBJ2-7, with D tentatively TRBD2 (5 bases). There are 15 residues in the CDR3. Germline lookup yields CDR1 SEHNR and CDR2 FQNEAQ (reference sequence). V lost 1 base, J lost 2 bases, and 12 bases lay in between.

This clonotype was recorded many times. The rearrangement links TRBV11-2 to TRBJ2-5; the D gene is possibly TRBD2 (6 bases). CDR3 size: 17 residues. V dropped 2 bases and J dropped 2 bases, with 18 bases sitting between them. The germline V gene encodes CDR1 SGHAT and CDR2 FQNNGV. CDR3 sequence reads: CASSLTPRGGRQETQYF. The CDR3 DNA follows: TGTGCCAGCAGCTTAACCCCCCGTGGGGGGAGGCAAGAGACCCAGTACTTC. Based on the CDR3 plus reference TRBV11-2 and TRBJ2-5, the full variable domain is EAGVAQSPRYKIIEKRQSVAFWCNPISGHATLYWYQQILGQGPKLLIQFQNNGVVDDSQLPKDRFSAERLKGVDSTLKIQPAKLEDSAVYLCASSLTPRGGRQETQYFGPGTRLLVL.

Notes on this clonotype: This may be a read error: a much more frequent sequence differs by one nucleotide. The CDR3 here is CASSKDRWLPPQHF. DNA for the CDR3: TGTGCCAGCAGTAAGGACAGGTGGCTTCCGCCCCAGCATTTT. This chain joins TRBV27 and TRBJ1-5, with 7 bases that match TRBD1. CDR1 and CDR2 (germline): MNHEY, SMNVEV (reference sequence). Trimming took 5 bases from V and 9 from J; bases not matched to a gene: 10. CDR3 length equals 14 residues.

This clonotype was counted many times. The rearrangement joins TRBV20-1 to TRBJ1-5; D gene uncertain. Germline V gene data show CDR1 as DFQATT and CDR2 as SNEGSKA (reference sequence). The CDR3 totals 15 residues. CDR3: CSASRVGMSNQPQHF. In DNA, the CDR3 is TGCAGCGCCTCCCGGGTCGGAATGAGCAATCAGCCCCAGCATTTT.

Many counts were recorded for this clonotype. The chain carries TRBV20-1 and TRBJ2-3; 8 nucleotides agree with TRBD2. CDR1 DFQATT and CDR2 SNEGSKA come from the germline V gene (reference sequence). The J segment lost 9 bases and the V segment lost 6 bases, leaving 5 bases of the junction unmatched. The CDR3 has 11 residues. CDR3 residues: CSATERGTQYF. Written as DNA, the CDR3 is TGCAGTGCGACGGAGCGGGGGACGCAGTATTTT.

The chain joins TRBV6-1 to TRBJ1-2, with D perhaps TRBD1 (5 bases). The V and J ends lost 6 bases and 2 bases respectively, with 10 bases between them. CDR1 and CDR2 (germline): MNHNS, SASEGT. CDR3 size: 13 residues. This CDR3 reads CASRQSGNYGYTF. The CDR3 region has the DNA TGTGCCAGCAGACAGTCAGGGAACTATGGCTACACCTTC.

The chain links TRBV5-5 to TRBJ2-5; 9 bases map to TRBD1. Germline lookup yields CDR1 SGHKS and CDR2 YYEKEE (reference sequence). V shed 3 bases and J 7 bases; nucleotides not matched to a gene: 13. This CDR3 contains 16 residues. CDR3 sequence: CASSYPGQGYGRTQYF. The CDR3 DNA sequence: TGTGCCAGCAGCTACCCGGGACAGGGATATGGAAGGACCCAGTACTTC.

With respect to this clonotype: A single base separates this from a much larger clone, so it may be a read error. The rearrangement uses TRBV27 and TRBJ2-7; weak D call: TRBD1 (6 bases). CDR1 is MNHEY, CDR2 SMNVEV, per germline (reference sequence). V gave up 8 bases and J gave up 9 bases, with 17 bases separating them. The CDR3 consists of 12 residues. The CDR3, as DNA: TGTGCCAGCGGGGCAGCCACAGGGATGCAGTACTTC. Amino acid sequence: CASGAATGMQYF.

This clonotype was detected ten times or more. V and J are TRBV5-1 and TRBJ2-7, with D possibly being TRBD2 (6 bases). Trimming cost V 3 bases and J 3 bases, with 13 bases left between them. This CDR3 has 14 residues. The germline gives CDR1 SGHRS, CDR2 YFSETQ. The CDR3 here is CASSSLPGVYEQYF. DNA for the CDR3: TGCGCCAGCAGCTCACTGCCGGGGGTCTACGAGCAGTACTTC.

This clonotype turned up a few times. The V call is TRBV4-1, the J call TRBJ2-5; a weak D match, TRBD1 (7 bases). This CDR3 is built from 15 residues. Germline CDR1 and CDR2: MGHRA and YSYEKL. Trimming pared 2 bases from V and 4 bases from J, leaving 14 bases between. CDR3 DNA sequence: TGCGCCAGCAGCCAACAAGCCAGGGGGGTAGAGACCCAGTACTTC. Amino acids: CASSQQARGVETQYF.

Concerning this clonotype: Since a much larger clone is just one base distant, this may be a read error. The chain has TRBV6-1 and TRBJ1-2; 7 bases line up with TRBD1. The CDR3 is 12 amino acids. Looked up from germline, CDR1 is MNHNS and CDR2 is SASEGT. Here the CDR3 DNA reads TGTGCCAGCAGGGACAGGCCTTATGGCTACGCCTTC. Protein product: CASRDRPYGYAF.

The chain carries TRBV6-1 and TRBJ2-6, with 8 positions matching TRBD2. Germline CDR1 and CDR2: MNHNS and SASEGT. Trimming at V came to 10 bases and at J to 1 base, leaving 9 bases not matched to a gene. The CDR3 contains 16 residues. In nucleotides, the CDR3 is TGTGCCACAGATAGCGGGGCTATGTCTGGGGCCAACGTCCTGACTTTC. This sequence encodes CATDSGAMSGANVLTF.

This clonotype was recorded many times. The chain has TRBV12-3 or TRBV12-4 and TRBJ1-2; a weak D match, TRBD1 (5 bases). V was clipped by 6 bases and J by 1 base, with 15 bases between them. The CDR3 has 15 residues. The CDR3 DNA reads TGTGCCAGCAGCCGCCCACAGGTCCTTAACTATGGCTACACCTTC. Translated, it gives CASSRPQVLNYGYTF.

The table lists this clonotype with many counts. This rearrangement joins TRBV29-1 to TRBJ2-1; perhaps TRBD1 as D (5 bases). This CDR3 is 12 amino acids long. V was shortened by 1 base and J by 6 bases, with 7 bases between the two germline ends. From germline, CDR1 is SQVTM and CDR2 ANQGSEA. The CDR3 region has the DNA TGCAGCGTTGAAGGACAGATCAATGAGCAGTTCTTC. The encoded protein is CSVEGQINEQFF.

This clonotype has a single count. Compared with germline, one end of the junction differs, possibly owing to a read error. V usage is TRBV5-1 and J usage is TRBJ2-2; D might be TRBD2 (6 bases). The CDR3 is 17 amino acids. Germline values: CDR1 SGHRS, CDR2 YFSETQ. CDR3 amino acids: CASSPGTDYPNTGGLFF. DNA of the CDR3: TGCGCCAGCAGCCCGGGGACTGATTATCCGAACACCGGGGGGCTGTTTTTT.

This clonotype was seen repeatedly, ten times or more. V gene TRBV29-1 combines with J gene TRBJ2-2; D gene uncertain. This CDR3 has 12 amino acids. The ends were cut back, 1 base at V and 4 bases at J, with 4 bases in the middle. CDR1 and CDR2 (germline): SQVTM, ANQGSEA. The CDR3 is CSVEGITGELFF. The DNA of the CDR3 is TGCAGCGTTGAAGGCATCACCGGGGAGCTGTTTTTT.

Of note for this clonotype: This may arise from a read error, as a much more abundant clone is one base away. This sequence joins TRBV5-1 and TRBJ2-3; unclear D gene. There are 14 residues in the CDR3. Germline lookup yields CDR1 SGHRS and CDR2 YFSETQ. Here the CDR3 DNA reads TGCGCCAGCAGCTTGGGGAAAAGTCCAGATACGCGGTATTTT. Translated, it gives CASSLGKSPDTRYF. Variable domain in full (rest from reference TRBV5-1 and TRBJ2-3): KAGVTQTPRYLIKTRGQQVTLSCSPISGHRSVSWYQQTPGQGLQFLFEYFSETQRNKGNFPGRFSGRQFSNSRSEMNVSTLELGDSALYLCASSLGKSPDTRYFGPGTRLTVL.